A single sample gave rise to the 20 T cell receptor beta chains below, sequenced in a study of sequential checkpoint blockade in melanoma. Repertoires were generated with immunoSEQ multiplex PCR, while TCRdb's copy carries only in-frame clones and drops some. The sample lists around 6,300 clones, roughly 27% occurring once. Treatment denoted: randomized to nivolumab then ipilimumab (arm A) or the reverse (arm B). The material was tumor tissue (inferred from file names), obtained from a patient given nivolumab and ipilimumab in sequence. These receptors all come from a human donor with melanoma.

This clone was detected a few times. The CDR3 spells CASSFRRGAFEQYF. The CDR3 nucleotides are TGTGCCAGCAGCTTCAGACGGGGGGCGTTCGAGCAGTACTTC. The rearrangement links TRBV11-3 to TRBJ2-7, with a weak D call TRBD2 (7 bases). V was cut by 3 bases and J by 6 bases, with 15 bases left in between. The CDR3 has 14 amino acids. Germline CDR1 reads SGHNT; CDR2 reads YENEEA. The variable domain in full, with the rest retrieved from reference TRBV11-3 and TRBJ2-7, is EAGVVQSPRYKIIEKKQPVAFWCNPISGHNTLYWYLQNLGQGPELLIRYENEEAVDDSQLPKDRFSAERLKGVDSTLKIQPAELGDSAVYLCASSFRRGAFEQYFGPGTRLTVT.

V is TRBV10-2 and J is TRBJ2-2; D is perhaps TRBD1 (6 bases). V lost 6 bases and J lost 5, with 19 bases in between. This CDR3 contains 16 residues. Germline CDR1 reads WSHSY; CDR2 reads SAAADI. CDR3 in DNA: TGCGCCAGCAGCCTCGGGGCAGGGGCAGGGACCGGGGAGCTGTTTTTT. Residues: CASSLGAGAGTGELFF.

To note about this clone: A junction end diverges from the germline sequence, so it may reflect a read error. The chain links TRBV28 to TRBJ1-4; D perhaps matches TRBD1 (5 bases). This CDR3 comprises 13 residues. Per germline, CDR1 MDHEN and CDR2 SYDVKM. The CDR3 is CASSLGGNEELFF. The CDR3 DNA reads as TGTGCCAGCAGTTTGGGGGGTAATGAAGAACTGTTTTTT.

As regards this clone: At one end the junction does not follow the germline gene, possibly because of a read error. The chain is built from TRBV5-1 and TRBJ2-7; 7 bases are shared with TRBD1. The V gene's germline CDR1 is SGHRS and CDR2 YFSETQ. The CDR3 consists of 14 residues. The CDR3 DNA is TGCGCCAGCAGCTTGGGGGACAGCCGTTCAGTACCCTCCTTC. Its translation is CASSLGDSRSVPSF.

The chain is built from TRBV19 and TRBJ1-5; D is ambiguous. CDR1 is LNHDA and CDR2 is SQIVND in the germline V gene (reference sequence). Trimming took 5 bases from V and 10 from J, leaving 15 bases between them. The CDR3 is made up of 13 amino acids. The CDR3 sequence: CASSRPESAPQHF. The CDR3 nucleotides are TGTGCCAGTAGTCGCCCGGAGTCAGCCCCCCAGCATTTT.

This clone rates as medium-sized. CDR3 in DNA: TGTGCCAGCAGCGTAGGGGGTAGCGGGAGTTACAATGAGCAGTTCTTC. Amino acids: CASSVGGSGSYNEQFF. V is TRBV9 and J is TRBJ2-1; 9 bases agree with TRBD2. With V trimmed by 0 bases and J by 4 bases, 5 bases remained unmatched. The CDR3 length is 16 residues. Looked up from germline, CDR1 is SGDLS and CDR2 is YYNGEE.

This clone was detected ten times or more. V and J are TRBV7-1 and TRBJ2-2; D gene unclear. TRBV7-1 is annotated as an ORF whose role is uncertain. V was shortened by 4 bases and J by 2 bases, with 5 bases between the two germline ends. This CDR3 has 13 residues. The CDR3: CASSFSNTGELFF. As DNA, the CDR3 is TGTGCCAGCAGCTTCTCCAACACCGGGGAGCTGTTTTTT.

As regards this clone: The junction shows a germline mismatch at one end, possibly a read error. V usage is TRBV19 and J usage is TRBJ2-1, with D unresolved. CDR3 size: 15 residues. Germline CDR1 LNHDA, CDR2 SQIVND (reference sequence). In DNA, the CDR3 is TGTGCCAGTAGTATAGCCCCTCAGTCCTCCAATGAGCAGTTCTTC. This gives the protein CASSIAPQSSNEQFF.

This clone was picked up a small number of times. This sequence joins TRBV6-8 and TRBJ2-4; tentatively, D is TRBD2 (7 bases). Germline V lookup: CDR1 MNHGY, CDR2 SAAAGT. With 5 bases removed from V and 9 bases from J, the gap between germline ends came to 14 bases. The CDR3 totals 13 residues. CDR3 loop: CASSGVGGGIQYF. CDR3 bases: TGTGCCAGCAGTGGCGTAGGGGGGGGCATTCAGTACTTC.

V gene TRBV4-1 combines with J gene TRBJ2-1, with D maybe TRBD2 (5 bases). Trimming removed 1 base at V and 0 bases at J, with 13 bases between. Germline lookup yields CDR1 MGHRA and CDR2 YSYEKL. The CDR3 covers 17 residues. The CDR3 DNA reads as TGCGCCAGCAGCCAAGGCCCTAGTAGCGTCTCCTACAATGAGCAGTTCTTC. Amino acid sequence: CASSQGPSSVSYNEQFF.

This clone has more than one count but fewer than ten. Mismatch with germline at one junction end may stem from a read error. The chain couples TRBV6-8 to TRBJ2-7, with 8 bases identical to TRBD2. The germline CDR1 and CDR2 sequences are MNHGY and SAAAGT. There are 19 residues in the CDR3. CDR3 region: CAISSVLAAETARIYEQYF. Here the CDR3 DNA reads TGTGCCATCAGTTCGGTACTAGCGGCTGAAACCGCAAGGATCTACGAGCAGTACTTC.

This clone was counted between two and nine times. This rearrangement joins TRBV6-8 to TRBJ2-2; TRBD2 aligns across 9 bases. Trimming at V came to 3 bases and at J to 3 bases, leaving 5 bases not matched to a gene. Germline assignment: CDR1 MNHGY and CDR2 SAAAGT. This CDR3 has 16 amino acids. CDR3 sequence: CASSYTGLAYTGELFF. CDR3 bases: TGTGCCAGCAGTTATACCGGACTAGCGTACACCGGGGAGCTGTTTTTT.

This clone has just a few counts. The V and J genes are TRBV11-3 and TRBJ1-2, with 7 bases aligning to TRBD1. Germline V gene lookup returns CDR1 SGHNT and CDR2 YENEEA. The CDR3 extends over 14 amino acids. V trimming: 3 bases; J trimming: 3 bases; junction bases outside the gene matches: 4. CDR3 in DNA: TGTGCCAGCAGCTTCGGCAGGGGGGACTATGGCTACACCTTC. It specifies CASSFGRGDYGYTF.

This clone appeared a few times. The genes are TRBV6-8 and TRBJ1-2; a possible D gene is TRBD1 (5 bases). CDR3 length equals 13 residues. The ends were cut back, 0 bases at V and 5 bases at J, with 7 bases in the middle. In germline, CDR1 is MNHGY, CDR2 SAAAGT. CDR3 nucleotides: TGTGCCAGCAGTTACTCTGAGGGGTATGGCTACACCTTC. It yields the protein CASSYSEGYGYTF.

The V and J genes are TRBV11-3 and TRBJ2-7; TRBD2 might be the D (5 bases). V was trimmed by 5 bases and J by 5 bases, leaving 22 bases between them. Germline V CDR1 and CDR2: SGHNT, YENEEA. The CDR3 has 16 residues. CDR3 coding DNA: TGTGCCAGCAGCACTAGTGGGGTGAAGGGTCGGCACGAGCAGTACTTC. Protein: CASSTSGVKGRHEQYF.

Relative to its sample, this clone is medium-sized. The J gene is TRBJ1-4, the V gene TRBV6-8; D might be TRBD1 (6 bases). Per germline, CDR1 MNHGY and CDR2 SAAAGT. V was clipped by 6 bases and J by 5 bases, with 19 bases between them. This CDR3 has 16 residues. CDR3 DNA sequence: TGTGCCAGCAGACCTCCGGGGGGCGGGGCAAATGAAAAACTGTTTTTT. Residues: CASRPPGGGANEKLFF.

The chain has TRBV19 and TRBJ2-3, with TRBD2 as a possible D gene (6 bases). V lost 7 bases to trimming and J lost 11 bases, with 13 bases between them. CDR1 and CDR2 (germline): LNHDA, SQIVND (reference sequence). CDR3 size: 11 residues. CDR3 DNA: TGTGCCAGTACGGGACTCTGGGAGCAGTATTTT. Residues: CASTGLWEQYF.

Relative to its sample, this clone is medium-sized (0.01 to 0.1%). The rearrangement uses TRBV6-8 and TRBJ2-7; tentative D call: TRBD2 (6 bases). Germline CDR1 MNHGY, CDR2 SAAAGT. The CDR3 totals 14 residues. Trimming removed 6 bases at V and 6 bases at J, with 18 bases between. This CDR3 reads CASRPGSGVSEQYF. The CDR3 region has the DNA TGTGCCAGCAGGCCCGGGTCGGGAGTCAGCGAGCAGTACTTC.

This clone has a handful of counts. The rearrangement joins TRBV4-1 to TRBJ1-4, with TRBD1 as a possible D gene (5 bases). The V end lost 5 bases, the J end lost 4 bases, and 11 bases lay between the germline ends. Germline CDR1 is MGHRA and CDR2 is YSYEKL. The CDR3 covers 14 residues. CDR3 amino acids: CASSWRGVNEKLFF. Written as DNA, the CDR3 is TGCGCCAGCAGCTGGAGGGGTGTTAATGAAAAACTGTTTTTT.

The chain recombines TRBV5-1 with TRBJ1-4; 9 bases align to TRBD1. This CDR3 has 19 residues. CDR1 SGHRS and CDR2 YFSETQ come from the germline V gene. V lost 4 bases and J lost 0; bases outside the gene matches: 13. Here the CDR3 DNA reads TGCGCCAGCAGCCGCGGGACAGGGCCGCCCGGGGCAACTAATGAAAAACTGTTTTTT. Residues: CASSRGTGPPGATNEKLFF.